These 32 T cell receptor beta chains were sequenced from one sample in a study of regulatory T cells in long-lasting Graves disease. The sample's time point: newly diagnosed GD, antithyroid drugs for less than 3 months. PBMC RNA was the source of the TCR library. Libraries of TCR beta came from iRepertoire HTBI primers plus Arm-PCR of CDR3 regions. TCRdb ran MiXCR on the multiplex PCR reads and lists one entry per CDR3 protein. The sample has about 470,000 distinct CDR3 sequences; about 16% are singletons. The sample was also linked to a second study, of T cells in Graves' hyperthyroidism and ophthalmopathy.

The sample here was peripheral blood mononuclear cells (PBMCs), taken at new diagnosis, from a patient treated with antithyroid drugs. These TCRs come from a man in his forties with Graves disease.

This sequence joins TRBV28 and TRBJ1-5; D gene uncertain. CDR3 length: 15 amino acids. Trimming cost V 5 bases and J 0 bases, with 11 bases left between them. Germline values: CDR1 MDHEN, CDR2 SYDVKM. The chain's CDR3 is CASSPIVYSNQPQHF. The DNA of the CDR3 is TGTGCCAGCAGTCCAATAGTATATAGCAATCAGCCCCAGCATTTT.

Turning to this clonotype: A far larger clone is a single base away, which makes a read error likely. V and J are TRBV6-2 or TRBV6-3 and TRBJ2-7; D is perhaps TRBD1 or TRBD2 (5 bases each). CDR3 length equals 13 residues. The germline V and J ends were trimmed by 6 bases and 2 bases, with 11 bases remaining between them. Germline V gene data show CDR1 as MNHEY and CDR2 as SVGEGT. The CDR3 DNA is TGTGCCAGCAGCCGGGACGGCGCCTACGAGCAGTACTTC. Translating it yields CASSRDGAYEQYF.

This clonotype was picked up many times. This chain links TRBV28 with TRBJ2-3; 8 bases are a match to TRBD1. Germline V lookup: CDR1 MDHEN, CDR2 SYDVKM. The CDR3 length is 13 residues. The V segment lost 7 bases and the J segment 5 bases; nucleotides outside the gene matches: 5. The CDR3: CASIRQGQDTQYF. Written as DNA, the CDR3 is TGTGCCAGCATCAGACAGGGGCAAGATACGCAGTATTTT.

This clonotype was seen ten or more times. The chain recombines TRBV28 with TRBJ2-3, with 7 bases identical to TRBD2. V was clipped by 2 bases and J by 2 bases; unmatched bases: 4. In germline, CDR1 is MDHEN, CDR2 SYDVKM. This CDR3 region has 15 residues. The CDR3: CASSLGLADTDTQYF. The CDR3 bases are TGTGCCAGCAGTTTAGGGCTAGCGGACACAGATACGCAGTATTTT.

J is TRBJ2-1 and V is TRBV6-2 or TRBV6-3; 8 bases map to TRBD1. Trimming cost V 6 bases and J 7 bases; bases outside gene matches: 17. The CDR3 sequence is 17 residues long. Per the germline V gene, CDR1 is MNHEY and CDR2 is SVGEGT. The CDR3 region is CASSPRAGGAQGNEQFF. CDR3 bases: TGTGCCAGCAGCCCCCGGGCAGGGGGCGCGCAAGGTAATGAGCAGTTCTTC.

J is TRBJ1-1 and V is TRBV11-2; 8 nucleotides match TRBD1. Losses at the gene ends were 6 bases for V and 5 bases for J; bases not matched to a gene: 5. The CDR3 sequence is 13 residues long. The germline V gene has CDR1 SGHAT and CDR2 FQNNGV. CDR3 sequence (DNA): TGTGCCAGCAGGGAACAGGGGGGTACTGAAGCTTTCTTT. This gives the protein CASREQGGTEAFF.

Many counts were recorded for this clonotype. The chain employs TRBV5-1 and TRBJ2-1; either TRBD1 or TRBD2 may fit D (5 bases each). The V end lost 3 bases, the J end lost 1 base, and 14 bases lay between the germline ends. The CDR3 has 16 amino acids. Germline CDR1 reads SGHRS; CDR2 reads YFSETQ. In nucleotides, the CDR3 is TGCGCCAGCAGCTATCCGGGACGCCTATCCTACAATGAGCAGTTCTTC. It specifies CASSYPGRLSYNEQFF.

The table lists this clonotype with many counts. Written as DNA, the CDR3 is TGTGCCAGCAGCTTTCTGAGGTTGTGGGACACCGACGAGCAGTACTTC. This translates into CASSFLRLWDTDEQYF. V usage is TRBV11-2 and J usage is TRBJ2-7; perhaps TRBD1 as D (6 bases). Trimming stripped 3 bases from V and 5 bases from J, with 20 bases between. Germline V gives CDR1 SGHAT, CDR2 FQNNGV. The CDR3 consists of 16 residues.

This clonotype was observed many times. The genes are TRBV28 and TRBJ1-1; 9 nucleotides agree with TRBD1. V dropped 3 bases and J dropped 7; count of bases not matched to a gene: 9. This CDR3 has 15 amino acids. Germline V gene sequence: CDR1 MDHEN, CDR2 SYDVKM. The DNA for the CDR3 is TGTGCCAGCAGTTTCCTAACAGGGGGCCCCGATGAAGCTTTCTTT. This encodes CASSFLTGGPDEAFF.

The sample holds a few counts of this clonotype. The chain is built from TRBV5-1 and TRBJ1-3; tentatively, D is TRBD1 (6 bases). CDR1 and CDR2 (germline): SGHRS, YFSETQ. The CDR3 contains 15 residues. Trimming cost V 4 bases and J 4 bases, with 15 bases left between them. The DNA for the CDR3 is TGCGCCAGCAGCCTCGGGACAAAAAAAGGAAACACCATATATTTT. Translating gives CASSLGTKKGNTIYF.

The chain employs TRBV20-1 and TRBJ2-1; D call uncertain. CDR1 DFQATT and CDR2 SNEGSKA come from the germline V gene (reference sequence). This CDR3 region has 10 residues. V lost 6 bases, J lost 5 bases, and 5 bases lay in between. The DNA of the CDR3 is TGCAGTGCCCGACACAATGAGCAGTTCTTC. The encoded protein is CSARHNEQFF.

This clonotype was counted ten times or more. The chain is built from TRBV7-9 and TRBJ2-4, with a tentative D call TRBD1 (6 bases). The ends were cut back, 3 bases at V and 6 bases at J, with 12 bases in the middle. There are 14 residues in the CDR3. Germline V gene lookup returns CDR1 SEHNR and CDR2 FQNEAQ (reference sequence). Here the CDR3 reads CASSFEAGANIQYF. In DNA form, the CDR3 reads TGTGCCAGCAGCTTTGAGGCAGGGGCAAACATTCAGTACTTC.

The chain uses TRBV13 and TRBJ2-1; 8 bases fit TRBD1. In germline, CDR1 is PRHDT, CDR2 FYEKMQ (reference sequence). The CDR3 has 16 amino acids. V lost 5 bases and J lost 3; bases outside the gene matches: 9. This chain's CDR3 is CASSPGQVTFYNEQFF. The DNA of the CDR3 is TGTGCCAGCAGCCCGGGACAGGTGACCTTCTACAATGAGCAGTTCTTC.

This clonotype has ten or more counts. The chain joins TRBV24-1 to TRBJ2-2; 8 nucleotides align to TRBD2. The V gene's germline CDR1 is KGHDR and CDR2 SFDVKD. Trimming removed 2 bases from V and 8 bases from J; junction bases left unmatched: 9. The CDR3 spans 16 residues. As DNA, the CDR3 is TGTGCCACCAGTGATTCGGAGCGGGAGTGGGCTGGGGAGCTGTTTTTT. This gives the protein CATSDSEREWAGELFF.

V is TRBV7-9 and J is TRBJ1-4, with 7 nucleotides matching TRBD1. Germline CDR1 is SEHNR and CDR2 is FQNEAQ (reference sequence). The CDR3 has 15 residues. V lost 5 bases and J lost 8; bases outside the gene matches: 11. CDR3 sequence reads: CASSMGQTSGEKLFF. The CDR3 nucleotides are TGTGCCAGCAGCATGGGACAGACCTCGGGAGAAAAACTGTTTTTT. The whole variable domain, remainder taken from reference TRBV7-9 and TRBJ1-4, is DTGVSQNPRHKITKRGQNVTFRCDPISEHNRLYWYRQTLGQGPEFLTYFQNEAQLEKSRLLSDRFSAERPKGSFSTLEIQRTEQGDSAMYLCASSMGQTSGEKLFFGSGTQLSVL.

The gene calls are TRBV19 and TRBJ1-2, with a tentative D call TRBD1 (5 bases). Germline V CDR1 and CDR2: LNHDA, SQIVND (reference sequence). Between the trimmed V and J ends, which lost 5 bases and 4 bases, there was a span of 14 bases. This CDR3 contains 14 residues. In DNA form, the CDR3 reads TGTGCCAGTAGTCCAGACACAAGGGGCTATGGCTACACCTTC. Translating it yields CASSPDTRGYGYTF.

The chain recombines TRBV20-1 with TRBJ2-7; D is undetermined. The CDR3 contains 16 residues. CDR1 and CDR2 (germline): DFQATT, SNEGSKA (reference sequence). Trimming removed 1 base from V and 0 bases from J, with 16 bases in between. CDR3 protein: CSARGVRRISSYEQYF. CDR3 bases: TGCAGTGCTAGAGGAGTCCGACGGATCAGCTCCTACGAGCAGTACTTC.

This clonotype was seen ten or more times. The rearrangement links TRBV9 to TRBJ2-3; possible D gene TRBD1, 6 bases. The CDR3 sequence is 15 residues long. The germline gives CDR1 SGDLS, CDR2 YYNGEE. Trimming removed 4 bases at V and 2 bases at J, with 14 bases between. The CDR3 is CASSPGTLLTDTQYF. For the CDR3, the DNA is TGTGCCAGCAGCCCCGGGACACTACTCACAGATACGCAGTATTTT.

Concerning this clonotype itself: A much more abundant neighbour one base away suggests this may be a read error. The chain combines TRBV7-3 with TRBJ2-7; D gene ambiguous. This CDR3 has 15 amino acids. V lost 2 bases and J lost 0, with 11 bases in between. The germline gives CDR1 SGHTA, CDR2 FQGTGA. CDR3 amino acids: CASSLGRSGSYEQYF. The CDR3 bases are TGTGCCAGCAGCTTAGGCAGGTCAGGCTCCTACGAGCAGTACTTC.

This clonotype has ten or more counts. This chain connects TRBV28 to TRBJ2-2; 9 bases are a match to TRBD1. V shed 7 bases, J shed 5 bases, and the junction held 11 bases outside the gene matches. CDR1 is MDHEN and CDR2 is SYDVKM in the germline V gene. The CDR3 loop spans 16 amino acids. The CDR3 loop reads CASTLTSGTGTGELFF. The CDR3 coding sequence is TGTGCCAGCACCCTGACCAGCGGGACAGGGACCGGGGAGCTGTTTTTT.

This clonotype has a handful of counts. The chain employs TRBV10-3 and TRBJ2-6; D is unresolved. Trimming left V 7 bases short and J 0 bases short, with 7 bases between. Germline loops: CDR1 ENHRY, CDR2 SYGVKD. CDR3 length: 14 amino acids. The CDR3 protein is CAINQNSGANVLTF. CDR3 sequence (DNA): TGTGCCATCAACCAGAACTCTGGGGCCAACGTCCTGACTTTC.

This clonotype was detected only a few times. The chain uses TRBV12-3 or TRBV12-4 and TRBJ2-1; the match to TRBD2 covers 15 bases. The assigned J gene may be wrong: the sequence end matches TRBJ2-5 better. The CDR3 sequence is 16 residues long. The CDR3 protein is CASSGLAGGPRETQYF. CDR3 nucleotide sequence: TGTGCCAGCAGTGGACTAGCGGGAGGGCCCAGGGAGACCCAGTACTTC.

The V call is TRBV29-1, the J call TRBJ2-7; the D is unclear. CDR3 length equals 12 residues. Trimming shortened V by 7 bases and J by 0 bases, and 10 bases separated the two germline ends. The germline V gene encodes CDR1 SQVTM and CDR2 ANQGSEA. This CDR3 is CSGGRSSYEQYF. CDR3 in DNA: TGCAGCGGTGGACGTAGCTCCTACGAGCAGTACTTC.

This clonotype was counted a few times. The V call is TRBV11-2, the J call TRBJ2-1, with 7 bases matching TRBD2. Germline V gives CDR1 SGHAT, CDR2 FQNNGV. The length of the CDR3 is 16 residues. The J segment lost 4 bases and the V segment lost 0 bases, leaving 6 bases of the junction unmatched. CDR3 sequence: CASSLEWRELYNEQFF. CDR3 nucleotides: TGTGCCAGCAGCTTAGAGTGGCGGGAGCTTTACAATGAGCAGTTCTTC.

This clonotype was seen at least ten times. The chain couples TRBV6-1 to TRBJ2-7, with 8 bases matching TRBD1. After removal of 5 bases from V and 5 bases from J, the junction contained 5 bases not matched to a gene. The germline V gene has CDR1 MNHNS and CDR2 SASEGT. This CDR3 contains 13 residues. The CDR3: CASSRQGSHEQYF. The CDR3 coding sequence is TGTGCCAGCAGTCGACAGGGGTCCCACGAGCAGTACTTC.

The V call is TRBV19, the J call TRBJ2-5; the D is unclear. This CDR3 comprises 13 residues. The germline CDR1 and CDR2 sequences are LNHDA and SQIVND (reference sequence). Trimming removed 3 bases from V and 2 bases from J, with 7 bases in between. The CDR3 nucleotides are TGTGCCAGTAGTATTGACCAACAAGAGACCCAGTACTTC. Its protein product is CASSIDQQETQYF.

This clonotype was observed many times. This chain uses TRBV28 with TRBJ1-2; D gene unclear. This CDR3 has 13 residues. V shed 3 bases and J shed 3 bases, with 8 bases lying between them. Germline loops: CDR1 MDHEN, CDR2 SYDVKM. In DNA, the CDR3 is TGTGCCAGCAGTTTCGGCGAGGACTATGGCTACACCTTC. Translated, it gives CASSFGEDYGYTF.

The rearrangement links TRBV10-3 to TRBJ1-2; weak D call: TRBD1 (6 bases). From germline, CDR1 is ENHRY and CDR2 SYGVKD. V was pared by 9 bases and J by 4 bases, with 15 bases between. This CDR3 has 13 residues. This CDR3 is CAIGGDTSYGYTF. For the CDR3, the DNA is TGTGCCATAGGTGGGGACACTTCCTATGGCTACACCTTC.

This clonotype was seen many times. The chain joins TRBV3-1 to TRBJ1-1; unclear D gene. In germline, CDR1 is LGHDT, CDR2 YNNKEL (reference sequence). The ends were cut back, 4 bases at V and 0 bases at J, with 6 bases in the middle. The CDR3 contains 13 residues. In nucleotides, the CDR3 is TGTGCCAGCAGCCTCAGTATGAACACTGAAGCTTTCTTT. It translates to CASSLSMNTEAFF.

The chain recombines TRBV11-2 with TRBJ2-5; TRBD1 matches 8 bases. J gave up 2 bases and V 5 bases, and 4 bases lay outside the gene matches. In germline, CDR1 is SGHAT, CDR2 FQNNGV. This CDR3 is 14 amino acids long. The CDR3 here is CASSGGQAQETQYF. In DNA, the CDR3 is TGTGCCAGCAGCGGGGGACAGGCGCAAGAGACCCAGTACTTC.

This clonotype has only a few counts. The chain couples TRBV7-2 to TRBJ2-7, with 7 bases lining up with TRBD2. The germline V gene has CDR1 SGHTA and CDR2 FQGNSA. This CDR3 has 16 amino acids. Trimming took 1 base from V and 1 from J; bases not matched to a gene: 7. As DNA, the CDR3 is TGTGCCAGCAGCTTAGAGGGGTCTAGCGGTTCCTACGAGCAGTACTTC. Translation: CASSLEGSSGSYEQYF.

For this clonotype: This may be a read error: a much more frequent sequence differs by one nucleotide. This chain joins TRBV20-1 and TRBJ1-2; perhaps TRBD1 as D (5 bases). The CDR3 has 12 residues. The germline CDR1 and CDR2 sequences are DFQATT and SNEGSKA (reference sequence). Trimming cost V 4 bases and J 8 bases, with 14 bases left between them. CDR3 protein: CSAILPPGGYTF. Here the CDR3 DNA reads TGCAGTGCTATATTACCCCCAGGGGGCTACACCTTC.